These T cell receptor beta chains were read from a single sample in a study of CD4 T cells in relation to SARS-CoV-2 and coronaviruses. Their recognized antigens are unknown. Repertoires were generated with immunoSEQ multiplex PCR, while TCRdb's copy carries only in-frame clones and drops some. The data contain approximately 11,000 clones, 74% of them seen just once; the ten biggest clones take up around 17%. Sequenced input: CD4+ T cells from PBMCs, cultured in vitro. These TCRs come from a human donor in good health. The CDR3 runs from the conserved cysteine through the conserved F or W. D genes are given only for firm matches. Where a row states a size, it is once, few, many or the class of an expanded clone; other rows omit it.

abundance,d_gene,v_gene,j_gene,CDR3aa,CDR3nt
NA,NA,TRBV9,TRBJ2-2,CASSPTSNIRNTGELFF,TGTGCCAGCTCCCCTACGAGCAATATCAGGAACACCGGGGAGCTGTTTTTT
few,NA,TRBV25-1,TRBJ1-1,CASSSSQWSAEAFF,TGTGCCAGCAGTTCGAGTCAGTGGTCGGCTGAAGCTTTCTTT
NA,NA,TRBV6-2/TRBV6-3,TRBJ2-1,CASSYLPLGGEQFF,TGTGCCAGCAGTTACCTCCCACTAGGGGGTGAGCAGTTCTTC
once,NA,TRBV6-2/TRBV6-3,TRBJ1-1,CASSYYGRGLHTEAFF,TGTGCCAGCAGTTACTATGGCAGGGGATTGCACACTGAAGCTTTCTTT
NA,TRBD2,TRBV7-2,TRBJ2-5,CASSLVSGEAETQYF,TGTGCCAGCAGCTTAGTAAGCGGGGAAGCAGAGACCCAGTACTTC
NA,NA,TRBV27,TRBJ2-7,CATTGSGEQYF,TGTGCCACTACAGGGTCCGGCGAGCAGTACTTC
NA,TRBD1,TRBV7-9,TRBJ2-7,CASSLAGQVTSYEQYF,TGTGCCAGCAGCTTAGCCGGACAGGTAACTTCCTACGAGCAGTACTTC
NA,NA,TRBV2,TRBJ2-2,CASRSSGELFF,TGTGCCAGCAGAAGTTCCGGGGAGCTGTTTTTT
once,NA,TRBV4-3,TRBJ1-3,CASSQDWTYGNTIYF,TGCGCCAGCAGCCAAGACTGGACATACGGAAACACCATATATTTT
NA,NA,TRBV2,TRBJ2-5,CASGLRSDAETQYF,TGTGCCAGCGGTCTAAGATCTGACGCGGAGACCCAGTACTTC
NA,TRBD1,TRBV18,TRBJ1-2,CASSPMRQGGLNYGYTF,TGTGCCAGCTCACCGATGCGACAGGGCGGGCTTAACTATGGCTACACCTTC
NA,TRBD1,TRBV7-2,TRBJ2-7,CASSVSGQGIYEQYF,TGTGCCAGCAGCGTTTCGGGACAGGGGATCTACGAGCAGTACTTC
NA,NA,TRBV20-1,TRBJ1-2,CSARTAYGYTF,TGCAGTGCTCGGACAGCTTATGGCTACACCTTC
NA,NA,TRBV6-5,TRBJ1-2,CASKVSSNYGYTF,TGTGCCAGCAAGGTATCTTCAAACTATGGCTACACCTTC
NA,TRBD2,TRBV7-9,TRBJ2-1,CASSLQPGTRAGEQFF,TGTGCCAGCAGCTTACAACCCGGGACTAGGGCTGGGGAGCAGTTCTTC
NA,TRBD1,TRBV27,TRBJ1-1,CASSPRSTGQSEAFF,TGTGCCAGCAGTCCCCGATCGACAGGGCAATCTGAAGCTTTCTTT
few,TRBD1,TRBV15,TRBJ1-2,CATSRETGSGYTF,TGTGCCACCAGCAGAGAGACAGGGAGTGGCTACACCTTC
NA,NA,TRBV30,TRBJ2-3,CAWNDRNTDTQYF,TGTGCCTGGAATGACAGAAACACAGATACGCAGTATTTT
NA,NA,TRBV6-2/TRBV6-3,TRBJ2-3,CASSPEWDTQYF,TGTGCCAGCAGTCCCGAGTGGGATACGCAGTATTTT
NA,NA,TRBV5-1,TRBJ2-7,CASSLGDHSYEQYF,TGCGCCAGCAGCTTGGGGGACCACTCCTACGAGCAGTACTTC
NA,NA,TRBV3-1/TRBV3-2,TRBJ2-3,CASSPSSSDTQYF,TGTGCCAGCAGCCCTTCCTCTTCAGATACGCAGTATTTT
NA,TRBD2,TRBV4-2,TRBJ2-1,CASSQVGGSLNEQFF,TGTGCCAGCAGCCAAGTGGGCGGGAGTCTCAATGAGCAGTTCTTC
NA,NA,TRBV19,TRBJ2-5,CASSTSGDGGETQYF,TGTGCCAGTAGTACCTCAGGGGACGGCGGGGAGACCCAGTACTTC
NA,NA,TRBV6-5,TRBJ2-7,CASSYSAGTYEQYF,TGTGCCAGCAGTTACTCGGCAGGTACCTACGAGCAGTACTTC
NA,TRBD2,TRBV11-2,TRBJ2-3,CASRPPGLATDTQYF,TGTGCCAGCAGGCCACCGGGACTAGCGACAGATACGCAGTATTTT
NA,TRBD1,TRBV19,TRBJ2-5,CASSGGQANQETQYF,TGTGCCAGTAGTGGGGGACAGGCCAATCAAGAGACCCAGTACTTC
NA,TRBD2,TRBV3-1/TRBV3-2,TRBJ2-1,CASSQGGLAGGNLYEQFF,TGTGCCAGCAGCCAAGGGGGACTAGCGGGGGGAAATTTATATGAGCAGTTCTTC
NA,NA,TRBV7-2,TRBJ2-4,CASSLAPLLAKNIQYF,TGTGCCAGCAGCTTAGCTCCTCTTCTAGCCAAAAACATTCAGTACTTC
NA,TRBD1,TRBV4-3,TRBJ2-3,CASSQYRGSDTQYF,TGCGCCAGCAGCCAGTACAGGGGTTCGGATACGCAGTATTTT
NA,NA,TRBV7-8,TRBJ1-2,CASSLVAGAIAGGYTF,TGTGCCAGCAGCTTAGTAGCGGGTGCAATTGCTGGTGGCTACACCTTC
NA,TRBD1,TRBV3-1/TRBV3-2,TRBJ2-1,CASSQEVGTGYVNEQFF,TGTGCCAGCAGCCAAGAGGTTGGGACAGGCTATGTCAATGAGCAGTTCTTC
NA,NA,TRBV4-3,TRBJ1-1,CASSQEVRGGGKAFF,TGCGCCAGCAGCCAAGAAGTACGGGGCGGGGGGAAAGCTTTCTTT
NA,TRBD2,TRBV5-1,TRBJ2-1,CASSLTSGDYNEQFF,TGCGCCAGCAGCTTGACTAGCGGGGATTACAATGAGCAGTTCTTC
once,NA,TRBV11-3,TRBJ1-4,CASSLPQYRSAGATNEKLFF,TGTGCCAGCAGCTTACCCCAATACAGATCAGCGGGGGCAACTAATGAAAAACTGTTTTTT
NA,TRBD1,TRBV11-3,TRBJ2-3,CASSPGTGGAGTQYF,TGTGCCAGCAGCCCCGGGACAGGGGGCGCAGGGACGCAGTATTTT
NA,TRBD1,TRBV4-3,TRBJ1-2,CASSQEPGGQGAIGYTF,TGCGCCAGCAGCCAAGAACCTGGGGGACAGGGGGCGATCGGCTACACCTTC
NA,NA,TRBV5-1,TRBJ1-1,CASTGDTEAFF,TGCGCCAGCACAGGGGACACTGAAGCTTTCTTT
NA,NA,TRBV12-3/TRBV12-4,TRBJ2-5,CASSLSGSETQYF,TGTGCCAGCAGTTTATCCGGGTCGGAGACCCAGTACTTC
NA,NA,TRBV2,TRBJ2-7,CASSEYSPTF,TGTGCCAGCAGTGAATATTCCCCGACCTTC
NA,NA,TRBV9,TRBJ1-5,CASSVNSNQPQHF,TGTGCCAGCAGCGTAAACAGCAATCAGCCCCAGCATTTT
NA,TRBD1,TRBV30,TRBJ1-6,CAWRATGDASPLHF,TGTGCCTGGAGAGCGACAGGGGACGCTTCACCCCTCCACTTT
NA,NA,TRBV7-9,TRBJ1-1,CASSLEEYTEAFF,TGTGCCAGCAGCTTAGAGGAGTACACTGAAGCTTTCTTT
once,NA,TRBV9,TRBJ2-2,CASSPQRNTGELFF,TGTGCCAGCAGCCCCCAGCGGAACACCGGGGAGCTGTTTTTT
once,TRBD2,TRBV5-1,TRBJ2-7,CASSLDGGAYEQYF,TGCGCCAGCAGCTTGGACGGGGGGGCCTACGAGCAGTACTTC
NA,NA,TRBV5-1,TRBJ2-1,CASSEGLSRYNEQFF,TGCGCCAGCAGCGAGGGACTCTCAAGATACAATGAGCAGTTCTTC
NA,TRBD1,TRBV6-2/TRBV6-3,TRBJ1-5,CASSPTGGGQPQHF,TGTGCCAGCAGTCCCACAGGGGGCGGACAGCCCCAGCATTTT
NA,NA,TRBV18,TRBJ2-3,CASSPPGTPDTQYF,TGTGCCAGCTCACCACCGGGGACTCCAGATACGCAGTATTTT
once,NA,TRBV5-1,TRBJ2-3,CASSLDVPDTQYF,TGCGCCAGCAGCTTGGACGTCCCAGATACGCAGTATTTT
NA,NA,TRBV6-2/TRBV6-3,TRBJ1-2,CASSTSTAPDYGYTF,TGTGCCAGCAGTACCTCGACAGCTCCGGACTATGGCTACACCTTC
NA,TRBD1,TRBV6-5,TRBJ1-3,CASSRGQVSGNTIYF,TGTGCCAGCAGCCGGGGACAGGTATCTGGAAACACCATATATTTT
NA,TRBD2,TRBV7-2,TRBJ2-1,CASSQGLAGGSLEQFF,TGTGCCAGCAGCCAGGGACTAGCGGGGGGGAGCCTAGAGCAGTTCTTC
NA,NA,TRBV5-1,TRBJ1-2,CASSLGTNYGYTF,TGCGCCAGCAGCTTGGGGACCAACTATGGCTACACCTTC
NA,TRBD2,TRBV14,TRBJ2-2,CASSQGLAMGSNTGELFF,TGTGCCAGCAGCCAAGGACTAGCGATGGGGTCGAACACCGGGGAGCTGTTTTTT
NA,NA,TRBV6-2/TRBV6-3,TRBJ1-3,CASSYLPSSGNTIYF,TGTGCCAGCAGTTACCTTCCTAGCTCTGGAAACACCATATATTTT
NA,TRBD1,TRBV5-1,TRBJ2-3,CASSPGQGPTDTQYF,TGCGCCAGCAGCCCGGGACAGGGACCCACAGATACGCAGTATTTT
NA,TRBD2,TRBV6-5,TRBJ2-3,CASNTGGRSTDTQYF,TGTGCCAGCAATACGGGAGGGCGGAGCACAGATACGCAGTATTTT
NA,TRBD2,TRBV19,TRBJ2-1,CASSTGLAVPENEQFF,TGTGCCAGTAGTACAGGACTAGCCGTACCCGAAAATGAGCAGTTCTTC